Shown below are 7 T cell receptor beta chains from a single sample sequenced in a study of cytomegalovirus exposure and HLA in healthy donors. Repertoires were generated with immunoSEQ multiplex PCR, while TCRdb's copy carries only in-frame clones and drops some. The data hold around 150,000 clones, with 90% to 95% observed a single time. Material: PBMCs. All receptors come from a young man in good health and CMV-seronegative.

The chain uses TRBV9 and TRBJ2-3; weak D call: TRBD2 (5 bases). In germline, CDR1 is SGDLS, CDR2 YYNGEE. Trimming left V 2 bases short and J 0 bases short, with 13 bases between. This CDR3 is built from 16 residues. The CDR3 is CASSVERSGSTDTQYF. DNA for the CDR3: TGTGCCAGCAGCGTGGAAAGGAGCGGAAGCACAGATACGCAGTATTTT.

The CDR3 is CASSVVRGRGTEAFF. CDR3 coding DNA: TGTGCCAGCAGCGTAGTCCGGGGAAGAGGTACTGAAGCTTTCTTT. The chain recombines TRBV9 with TRBJ1-1; the D is unclear. CDR1 is SGDLS and CDR2 is YYNGEE in the germline V gene. The germline V and J ends were trimmed by 0 bases and 5 bases, with 14 bases remaining between them. The CDR3 has 15 amino acids. The full variable domain, in which reference TRBV9 and TRBJ1-1 provide the parts outside the CDR3, is DSGVTQTPKHLITATGQRVTLRCSPRSGDLSVYWYQQSLDQGLQFLIQYYNGEERAKGNILERFSAQQFPDLHSELNLSSLELGDSALYFCASSVVRGRGTEAFFGQGTRLTVV.

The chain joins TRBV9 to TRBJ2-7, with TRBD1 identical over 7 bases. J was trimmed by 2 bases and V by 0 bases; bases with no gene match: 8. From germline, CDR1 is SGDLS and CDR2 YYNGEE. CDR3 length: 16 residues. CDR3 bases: TGTGCCAGCAGCGTAGCTACAGGGGAACGGGCCTACGAGCAGTACTTC. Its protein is CASSVATGERAYEQYF.

CDR3 bases: TGTGCCAGCAGCTTGGTGGGGCAGGGTCAAGAGACCCAGTACTTC. Its translation: CASSLVGQGQETQYF. The gene calls are TRBV5-4 and TRBJ2-5; tentative D call: TRBD1 (5 bases). The germline V gene encodes CDR1 SGHNT and CDR2 YYREEE (reference sequence). The germline V and J ends were trimmed by 0 bases and 2 bases, with 11 bases remaining between them. There are 15 residues in the CDR3.

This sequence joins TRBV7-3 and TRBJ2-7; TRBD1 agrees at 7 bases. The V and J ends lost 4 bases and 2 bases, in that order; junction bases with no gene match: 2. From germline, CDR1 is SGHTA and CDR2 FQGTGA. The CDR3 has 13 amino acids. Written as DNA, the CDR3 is TGTGCCAGCAGCTATGACAGGGCCTACGAGCAGTACTTC. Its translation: CASSYDRAYEQYF. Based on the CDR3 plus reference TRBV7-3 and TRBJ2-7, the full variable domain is GAGVSQTPSNKVTEKGKYVELRCDPISGHTALYWYRQSLGQGPEFLIYFQGTGAADDSGLPNDRFFAVRPEGSVSTLKIQRTERGDSAVYLCASSYDRAYEQYFGPGTRLTVT.

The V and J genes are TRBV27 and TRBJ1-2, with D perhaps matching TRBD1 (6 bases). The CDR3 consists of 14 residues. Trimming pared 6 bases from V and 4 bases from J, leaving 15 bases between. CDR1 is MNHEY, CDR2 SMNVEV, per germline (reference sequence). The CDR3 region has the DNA TGTGCCAGCAGAGATAACGGACAGACCTATGGCTACACCTTC. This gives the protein CASRDNGQTYGYTF.

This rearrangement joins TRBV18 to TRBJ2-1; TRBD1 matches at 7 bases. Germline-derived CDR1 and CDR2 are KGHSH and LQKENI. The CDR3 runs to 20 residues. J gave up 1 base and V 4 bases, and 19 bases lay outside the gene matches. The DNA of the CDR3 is TGTGCCAGCTCACGAGTTCGCTTTGACGAGAGGGGGCAGTCCTACAATGAGCAGTTCTTC. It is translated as CASSRVRFDERGQSYNEQFF.